In its sample, the clone carrying this T cell receptor (beta chain) was seen a few times. The CDR3 is made up of 14 amino acids. The germline V and J ends were trimmed by 4 bases and 5 bases, with 11 bases remaining between them. These data originate in a study of blood T cells in healthy people across ages. Healthy Russian Caucasian donors spanned ages roughly 6 to 90 years. A second roughly 6 to 11 cycle PCR used barcoded and J-beta primers. From the 5' RACE reads, TCRdb called clonotypes with MiXCR, one entry per CDR3 protein. The repertoire holds around 1,500,000 distinct CDR3 sequences, over 25% seen once, with 7.7% in the top ten.

The TCR comes from a woman in her 30s in good health. Sequencing used blood. The chain carries TRBV12-3 or TRBV12-4 and TRBJ1-4, with TRBD1 as a possible D gene (5 bases). The CDR3 DNA reads as TGTGCCAGCAGTTCCCCGGGGGGGAATGAAAAACTGTTTTTT. Amino acid sequence: CASSSPGGNEKLFF.